Following are 9 T cell receptor beta chains from one sample sequenced in a study of breast tumors, draining lymph nodes, adjacent tissues. In TCRdb, the multiplex PCR reads were re-called with MiXCR into one record per CDR3 protein. This sample has 150,000 to 200,000 distinct CDR3 sequences; 25% to 40% occur once, and the top ten carry about 4.3%. Samples came from axillary lymph nodes draining the breast cancer. The sequenced material came from axillary lymph node tissue. The source is a female donor with breast cancer. Some clones in this sample may be carry-over from other donors' samples.

The chain employs TRBV2 and TRBJ2-1, with D tentatively TRBD2 (5 bases). Per the germline V gene, CDR1 is SNHLY and CDR2 is FYNNEI. There are 16 residues in the CDR3. The V gene lost 1 base and the J gene lost 3 bases, with 13 bases spanning the gap. This chain's CDR3 is CASSEGEVRGYNEQFF. CDR3 in DNA: TGTGCCAGCAGTGAAGGGGAAGTCCGGGGCTACAATGAGCAGTTCTTC.

The chain couples TRBV12-3 or TRBV12-4 to TRBJ1-2, with a possible D match to TRBD1 (6 bases). V was pared by 5 bases and J by 7 bases, with 11 bases between. The CDR3 is 12 amino acids. This chain's CDR3 is CASSGQFSGYTF. The DNA for the CDR3 is TGTGCCAGCAGTGGACAGTTCTCTGGCTACACCTTC.

This chain links TRBV9 with TRBJ2-7; no clear D gene. CDR3 length equals 13 residues. Germline V CDR1 and CDR2: SGDLS, YYNGEE. Trimming took off 3 bases at V and 3 bases at J, with 10 bases between the two ends. The CDR3 sequence: CASSGRLGYEQYF. CDR3 nucleotide sequence: TGTGCCAGCAGCGGTAGACTTGGCTACGAGCAGTACTTC.

This clonotype was picked up many times. The J gene is TRBJ2-3, the V gene TRBV11-2; D may be TRBD1 (5 bases). The germline V and J ends were trimmed by 1 base and 0 bases, with 17 bases remaining between them. This CDR3 is 18 amino acids long. Germline-derived CDR1 and CDR2 are SGHAT and FQNNGV. CDR3 region: CASSLVTSGAGSTDTQYF. In nucleotides, the CDR3 is TGTGCCAGCAGCTTAGTAACAAGTGGGGCCGGTAGCACAGATACGCAGTATTTT.

This clonotype was detected ten times or more. This chain links TRBV7-8 with TRBJ2-5; D may correspond to TRBD1 or TRBD2 (6 bases each). The CDR3 has 14 amino acids. From germline, CDR1 is SGHVS and CDR2 FQNEAQ. V was trimmed by 2 bases and J by 4 bases, leaving 11 bases between them. This CDR3 is CASSLTGAGETQYF. For the CDR3, the DNA is TGTGCCAGCAGCTTAACGGGGGCCGGAGAGACCCAGTACTTC.

The table lists this clonotype with many counts. The rearrangement uses TRBV19 and TRBJ1-5; weak D call: TRBD1 (6 bases). The CDR3 consists of 15 residues. V lost 6 bases and J lost 6, with 18 bases in between. Germline V CDR1 and CDR2: LNHDA, SQIVND (reference sequence). CDR3 bases: TGTGCCAGTAGAATTGGCGGGGGGCGAAGTCAGCCCCAGCATTTT. It encodes CASRIGGGRSQPQHF.

This chain connects TRBV5-1 to TRBJ1-3; D not certain. The V gene lost 3 bases and the J gene lost 8 bases, with 27 bases spanning the gap. Germline V lookup: CDR1 SGHRS, CDR2 YFSETQ. CDR3 length: 18 amino acids. CDR3 DNA sequence: TGCGCCAGCAGCTCCGCGACCCCTTTAGCTAACTATGGCTACACCATATATTTT. Residues: CASSSATPLANYGYTIYF.

This rearrangement joins TRBV5-6 to TRBJ2-3, with D perhaps assigned TRBD1 or TRBD2 (7 bases each). V dropped 2 bases and J dropped 5 bases, with 18 bases sitting between them. The length of the CDR3 is 16 residues. CDR1 SGHDT and CDR2 YYEEEE come from the germline V gene. CDR3 amino acids: CASSFGPGGAVDTQYF. In DNA, the CDR3 is TGTGCCAGCAGCTTTGGACCAGGGGGGGCGGTAGATACGCAGTATTTT.

The rearrangement links TRBV6-2 or TRBV6-3 to TRBJ2-5, with no clear D. This CDR3 contains 12 residues. Germline CDR1 and CDR2: MNHEY and SVGEGT. V shed 2 bases and J shed 5 bases, with 6 bases lying between them. In DNA, the CDR3 is TGTGCCAGCAGTTACAGTGTTGAGACCCAGTACTTC. It codes for CASSYSVETQYF.